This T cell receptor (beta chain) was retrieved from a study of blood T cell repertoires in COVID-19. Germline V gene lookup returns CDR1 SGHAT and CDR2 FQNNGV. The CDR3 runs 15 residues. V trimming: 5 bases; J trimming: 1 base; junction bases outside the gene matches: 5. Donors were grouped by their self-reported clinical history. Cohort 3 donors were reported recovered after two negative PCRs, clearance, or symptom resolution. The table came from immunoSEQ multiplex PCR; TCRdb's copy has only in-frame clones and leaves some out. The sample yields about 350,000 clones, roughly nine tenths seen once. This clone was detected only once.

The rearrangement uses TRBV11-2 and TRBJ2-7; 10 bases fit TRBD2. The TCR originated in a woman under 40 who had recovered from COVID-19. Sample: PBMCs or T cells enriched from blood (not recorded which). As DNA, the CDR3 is TGTGCCAGCAGCCTGGGACTAGCGCAATCCTACGAGCAGTACTTC. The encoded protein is CASSLGLAQSYEQYF.